This TCR beta chain was recorded in a study of T cells in tumors after PD-1 blockade. About the study: During anti-PD-1 treatment, some patients continued daily vismodegib 150 mg. General study points: Some novel exhausted tumor clones appeared in pre-treatment blood, suggesting peripheral recruitment.

A note on this clone: Its antigen is not known.

The CDR3 consists of 13 residues. Germline CDR1 SQVTM, CDR2 ANQGSEA. The V gene lost 6 bases and the J gene lost 1 base, with 12 bases spanning the gap. Only in-frame clones appear in the TCRdb table, and some are missing; sequencing was by immunoSEQ multiplex PCR. The table shows 15,000 to 20,000 clones, with about 84% occurring only once. The sequences come from PBMCs, collected after anti-PD-1 therapy. This chain joins TRBV29-1 and TRBJ1-1; no reliable D call. The sequence derives from a human donor with advanced basal cell or squamous cell carcinoma (not recorded which). The CDR3: CSVARDGNTEAFF. The CDR3 DNA sequence: TGCAGCGTAGCCCGAGACGGGAACACTGAAGCTTTCTTT.